This T cell receptor (beta chain) was recovered during a study of T cells in Graves' hyperthyroidism and ophthalmopathy. Findings and caveats of the study: Appearing also in blood were most of the thyroid clonotypes expanded above 0.001.

Amplified TCR beta CDR3 regions came from RNA transcripts. Using the HTBI primer set, a first-round RT-PCR was run on the TCR CDR3. In TCRdb, the multiplex PCR reads were re-called with MiXCR into one record per CDR3 protein. The table has fewer than 450,000 distinct CDR3 sequences, approximately 18% seen once. V was cut by 1 base and J by 5 bases, with 14 bases left in between. Per the germline V gene, CDR1 is SGHAT and CDR2 is FQNNGV. The CDR3 spans 15 residues. This clonotype came up many times. Its antigen is unknown. The rearrangement uses TRBV11-2 and TRBJ1-1; possibly TRBD1 for D (6 bases). The clonotype originates from a woman aged 25 to 39 with Graves' hyperthyroidism that later progressed to Graves' ophthalmopathy. Source material: blood. The DNA of the CDR3 is TGTGCCAGCAGCTTAGTCAAAAGGGGGTGGACTGAAGCTTTCTTT. Residues: CASSLVKRGWTEAFF.